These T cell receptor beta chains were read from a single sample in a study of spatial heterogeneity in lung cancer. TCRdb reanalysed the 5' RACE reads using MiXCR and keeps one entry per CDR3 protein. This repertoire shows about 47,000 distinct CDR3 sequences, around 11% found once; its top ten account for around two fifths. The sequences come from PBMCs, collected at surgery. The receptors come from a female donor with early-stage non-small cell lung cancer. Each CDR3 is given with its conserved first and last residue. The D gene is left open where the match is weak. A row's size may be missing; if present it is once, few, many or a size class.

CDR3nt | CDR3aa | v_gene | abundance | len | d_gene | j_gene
TGCAGTGCTCGGGAACTAGCGGGGGGATTGAGCTCCTACGAGCAGTACTTC | CSARELAGGLSSYEQYF | TRBV20-1 | few | 17 | TRBD2 | TRBJ2-7
TGTGCCTGGAAAGTTGGGACTGGCCTCTTGGATGAGCAGTTCTTC | CAWKVGTGLLDEQFF | TRBV30 | few | 15 | - | TRBJ2-1
TGTGCCAGCACCCTAACCTCTAGCACAGATACGCAGTATTTT | CASTLTSSTDTQYF | TRBV7-9 | few | 14 | - | TRBJ2-3
TGTGCCAGTAATGATAGCAATCAGCCCCAGCATTTT | CASNDSNQPQHF | TRBV19 | - | 12 | - | TRBJ1-5
TGTGCCAGTAGTTTGCAGGGTATCGCCTACAATGAGCAGTTCTTC | CASSLQGIAYNEQFF | TRBV19 | - | 15 | - | TRBJ2-1
TGTGCCAGCAGTTCGACAGGGGGCCTACTAGCCAAAAACATTCAGTACTTC | CASSSTGGLLAKNIQYF | TRBV12-3/TRBV12-4 | few | 17 | TRBD1 | TRBJ2-4
TGTGCCAGCAGCTTTAACAGGGACTACTATGGCTACACCTTC | CASSFNRDYYGYTF | TRBV11-2 | many | 14 | - | TRBJ1-2
TGTGCCAGCAGCCCAGCCGCCATGAACACTGAAGCTTTCTTT | CASSPAAMNTEAFF | TRBV3-1 | few | 14 | - | TRBJ1-1
TGTGCCAGCTCACCAATTAGCGGGTTTGGCGGCTACACCTTC | CASSPISGFGGYTF | TRBV18 | - | 14 | - | TRBJ1-2
TGTGCCAGCAGCTTGGTCCAGGCAGGGGAGACCCAGTACTTC | CASSLVQAGETQYF | TRBV5-6 | - | 14 | - | TRBJ2-5
TGTGCCAGCAGAGACGGGCCCGATCACTCCGATGGACTGTTTTTT | CASRDGPDHSDGLFF | TRBV6-1 | - | 15 | - | TRBJ1-4
TGCAGTGCCATGAGCGGGGGGGCCCGGAATGAGCAGTTCTTC | CSAMSGGARNEQFF | TRBV20-1 | few | 14 | TRBD2 | TRBJ2-1
TGTGCCAGCTCAAGGACAGGGCAGAACACTGAAGCTTTCTTT | CASSRTGQNTEAFF | TRBV7-8 | many | 14 | TRBD1 | TRBJ1-1
TGTGCCAGCAGCCGATACAGGGATTCCGACATTCAGTACTTC | CASSRYRDSDIQYF | TRBV7-2 | few | 14 | - | TRBJ2-4
TGTGCCAGCAGCTTGAGAGGGTGGCAGGGTAAACTCCAAGAGACCCAGTACTTC | CASSLRGWQGKLQETQYF | TRBV7-8 | many | 18 | - | TRBJ2-5
TGTGCCAGCAGCCAAGGGACAGGGGAGGAAGGCTACACCTTC | CASSQGTGEEGYTF | TRBV3-1 | many | 14 | TRBD1 | TRBJ1-2
TGTGCCAGCAGTTTCATAAACACAGGGGGCGAGCAGTACTTC | CASSFINTGGEQYF | TRBV27 | - | 14 | TRBD1 | TRBJ2-7
TGCCACACCCCCTGGCCGGACTTCCCCTACAATGAGCAGTTCTTC | CHTPWPDFPYNEQFF | TRBV20-1 | - | 15 | - | TRBJ2-1
TGTGCCACCAGTGAGGGGGGCCAGGGGACCGGGGAGCTGTTTTTT | CATSEGGQGTGELFF | TRBV24-1 | - | 15 | - | TRBJ2-2
TGCAGCGTTGAGATCCTGGGACAGGACACCTACGAGCAGTACTTC | CSVEILGQDTYEQYF | TRBV29-1 | few | 15 | TRBD1 | TRBJ2-7
TGCAGCGACAGGGACACTGAAGCTTTCTTT | CSDRDTEAFF | TRBV29-1 | many | 10 | - | TRBJ1-1
TGTGCCAGCGGAATGGAAGGGAATCAGCCCCAGCATTTT | CASGMEGNQPQHF | TRBV28 | many | 13 | - | TRBJ1-5
TGTGCCAGCAGGACAGGGGGCAACTATGGCTACACCTTC | CASRTGGNYGYTF | TRBV2 | few | 13 | TRBD1 | TRBJ1-2
TGTGCCAGCAGTTCCAGGGGGCGCCGGAACACTGAAGCTTTCTTT | CASSSRGRRNTEAFF | TRBV28 | many | 15 | TRBD1 | TRBJ1-1
TGTGCCAGCTCGCTACAGGGTGGTGACTATGGCTACACCTTC | CASSLQGGDYGYTF | TRBV18 | many | 14 | - | TRBJ1-2
TGTGCCAGCAGTGAAGCAGCGGAGACCCAGTACTTC | CASSEAAETQYF | TRBV2 | few | 12 | - | TRBJ2-5